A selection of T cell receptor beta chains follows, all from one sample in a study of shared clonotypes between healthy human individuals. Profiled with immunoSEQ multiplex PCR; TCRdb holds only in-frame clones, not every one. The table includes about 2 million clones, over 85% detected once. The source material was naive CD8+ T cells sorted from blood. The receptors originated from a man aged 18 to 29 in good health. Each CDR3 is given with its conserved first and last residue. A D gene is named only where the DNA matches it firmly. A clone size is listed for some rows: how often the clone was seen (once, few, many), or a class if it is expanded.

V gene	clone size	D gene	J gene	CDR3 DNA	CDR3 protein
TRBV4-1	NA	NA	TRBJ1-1	TGCGCCAGCAGCCAGTCCCCTCAATCAGACATGAACACTGAAGCTTTCTTT	CASSQSPQSDMNTEAFF
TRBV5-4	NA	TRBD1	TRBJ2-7	TGTGCCAGCAGCCCTCCGGACAGGGTGGGGGAGCAGTACTTC	CASSPPDRVGEQYF
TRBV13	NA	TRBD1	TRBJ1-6	TGTGCCAGCGGGAACCGGGACAGGGTTTCACCCCTCCACTTT	CASGNRDRVSPLHF
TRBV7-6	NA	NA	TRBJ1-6	TGTGCCAGCAGCGTCGCAGTTACTAATTCACCCCTCCACTTT	CASSVAVTNSPLHF
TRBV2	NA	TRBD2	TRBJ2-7	TGTGCCAGCAGGGAACTAGCGATCTACGAGCAGTACTTC	CASRELAIYEQYF
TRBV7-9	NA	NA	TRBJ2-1	TGTGCCAGCAGCACCGCCGACTCCAACCCTTACAATGAGCAGTTCTTC	CASSTADSNPYNEQFF
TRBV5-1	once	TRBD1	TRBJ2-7	TGCGCCAGCAGCGGCCGGGACAGCTACGAGCAGTACTTC	CASSGRDSYEQYF
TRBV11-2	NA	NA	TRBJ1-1	TGTGCCAGCAGCTTAATGGTGGGCGCTGAAGCTTTCTTT	CASSLMVGAEAFF
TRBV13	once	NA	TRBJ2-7	TGTGCCAGCAGCTCTGGGACTTACGAGCAGTACTTC	CASSSGTYEQYF
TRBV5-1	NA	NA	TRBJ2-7	TGCGCCAGCAGCTTCCCAGGGACCTACGAGCAGTACTTC	CASSFPGTYEQYF
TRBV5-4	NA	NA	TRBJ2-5	TGTGCCAGCAGCTTGGGGGGGGAGGAGACCCAGTACTTC	CASSLGGEETQYF
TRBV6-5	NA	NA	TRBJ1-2	TGTGCCAGCAGTTCCCCGGAGGGGGTTTTTGGCTACACCTTC	CASSSPEGVFGYTF
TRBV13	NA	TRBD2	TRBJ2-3	TGTGCCAGCAGCTTGGGGACTAGCGTAAGCACAGATACGCAGTATTTT	CASSLGTSVSTDTQYF
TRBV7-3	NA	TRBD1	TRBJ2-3	TGTGCCAGCAGCTACGGACAGGGGGGCACAGATACGCAGTATTTT	CASSYGQGGTDTQYF
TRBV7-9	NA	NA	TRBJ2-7	TGTGCCAGCAGCCCTACAGGGTACCCCTACGAGCAGTACTTC	CASSPTGYPYEQYF
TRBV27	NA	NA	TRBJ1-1	TGTGCCAGCAGTGCCTGGCTCGGGGGGAGCACTGAAGCTTTCTTT	CASSAWLGGSTEAFF
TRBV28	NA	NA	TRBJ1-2	TGTGCCAGCACCCCGGACACTAACTATGGCTACACCTTC	CASTPDTNYGYTF
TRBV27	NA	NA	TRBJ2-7	TGTGCCAGCAGGATCGGGACAAGCCTGTCCGAGCAGTACTTC	CASRIGTSLSEQYF
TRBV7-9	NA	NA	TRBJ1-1	TGTGCCAGCAGCTTAGTAGGGTCAGAAGAAGCTTTCTTT	CASSLVGSEEAFF
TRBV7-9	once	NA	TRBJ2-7	TGTGCCAGCAGCTTGGGGGTTGAGCAGTACTTC	CASSLGVEQYF
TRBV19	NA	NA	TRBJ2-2	TGTGCCAGTAGTCCCACCTTGTTCGGGGGAGACACCGGGGAGCTGTTTTTT	CASSPTLFGGDTGELFF
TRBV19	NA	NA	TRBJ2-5	TGTGCCAGTAGTATGGAGGGTGGAGAGACCCAGTACTTC	CASSMEGGETQYF
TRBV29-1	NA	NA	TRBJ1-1	TGCAGCGTTGAAGATCCCGGGGTTGAAGCTTTCTTT	CSVEDPGVEAFF
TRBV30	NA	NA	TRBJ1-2	TGTGCCTGGACCCTCGGGGCTGCTGGGGATATCTATGGCTACACCTTC	CAWTLGAAGDIYGYTF
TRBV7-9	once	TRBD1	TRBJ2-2	TGTGCCAGCAGCTTACTACAGGGGGACGGGTCCGGGGAGCTGTTTTTT	CASSLLQGDGSGELFF
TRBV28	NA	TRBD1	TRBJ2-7	TGTGCCAGCAGTTTCGGGACAGGGTATCACGAGCAGTACTTC	CASSFGTGYHEQYF
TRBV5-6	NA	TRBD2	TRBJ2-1	TGTGCCAGCAGCTTGGAGGCTAGCGGAATCTACAATGAGCAGTTCTTC	CASSLEASGIYNEQFF
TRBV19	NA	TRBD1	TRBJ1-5	TGTGCCAGTAGTATTACAGGGGGTGAGGGCAATCAGCCCCAGCATTTT	CASSITGGEGNQPQHF
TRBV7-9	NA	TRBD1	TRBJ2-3	TGTGCCAGCAGCTCAACCAAAACAGGGGGCCGCCCGTTTGATACGCAGTATTTT	CASSSTKTGGRPFDTQYF
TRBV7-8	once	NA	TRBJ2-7	TGTGCCAGCAGCTTCTTCCCAATCCCCAGGACCTCCTACGAGCAGTACTTC	CASSFFPIPRTSYEQYF
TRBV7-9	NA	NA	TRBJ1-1	TGTGCCAGCAGCTTAGAATTGACAGAAGCTTTCTTT	CASSLELTEAFF
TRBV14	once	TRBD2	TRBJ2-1	TGTGCCAGCAGCCTCGGACTAGCTAGCTCCTACAATGAGCAGTTCTTC	CASSLGLASSYNEQFF
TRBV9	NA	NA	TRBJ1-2	TGTGCCAGCAGCGAGCCCGATAGCTCTAACTATGGCTACACCTTC	CASSEPDSSNYGYTF
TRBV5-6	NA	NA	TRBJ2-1	TGTGCCAGCAGCTTATTAGGGGATTACAATGAGCAGTTCTTC	CASSLLGDYNEQFF
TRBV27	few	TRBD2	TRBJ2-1	TGTGCCACCGGACTAGCGGGATACAATGAGCAGTTCTTC	CATGLAGYNEQFF
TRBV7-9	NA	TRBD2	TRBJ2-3	TGTGCCAGCAGCACGACACTTCTAGCGGGGGTATTGACAGATACGCAGTATTTT	CASSTTLLAGVLTDTQYF
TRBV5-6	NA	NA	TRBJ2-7	TGTGCCAGCAGCTTGGCTAACTACGAGCAGTACTTC	CASSLANYEQYF
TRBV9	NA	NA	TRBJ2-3	TGTGCCAGCAGCGTGGTTAACACAGATACGCAGTATTTT	CASSVVNTDTQYF
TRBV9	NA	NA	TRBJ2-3	TGTGCCAGCAGCGGACCTATGGCTCTCGGCACAGATACGCAGTATTTT	CASSGPMALGTDTQYF
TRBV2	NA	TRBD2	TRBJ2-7	TGTGCCAGCAGACTAGCGGGACTTTACGAGCAGTACTTC	CASRLAGLYEQYF
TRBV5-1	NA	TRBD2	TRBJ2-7	TGCGCCAGCAGCTTGGGGCTAGCGGGGGGGCCCTACGAGCAGTACTTC	CASSLGLAGGPYEQYF
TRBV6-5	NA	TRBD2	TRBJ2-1	TGTGCCAGCAGTCTGGGACTAGCGGGAGTTGAGCAGTTCTTC	CASSLGLAGVEQFF
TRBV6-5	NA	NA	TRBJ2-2	TGTGCCAGCAGTCCGGGTCTCACCGGGGAGCTGTTTTTT	CASSPGLTGELFF
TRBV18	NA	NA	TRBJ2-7	TGTGCCAGCTCACCATCGACCGGTGTCCAGGGCCACCCCTACGAGCAGTACTTC	CASSPSTGVQGHPYEQYF
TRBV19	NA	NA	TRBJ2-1	TGTGCCAGTAGTATGGGCGCCAGCTCCTACAATGAGCAGTTCTTC	CASSMGASSYNEQFF
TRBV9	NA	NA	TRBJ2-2	TGTGCCAGCAGCCCGCGTGTTGGGGGCACCGGGGAGCTGTTTTTT	CASSPRVGGTGELFF
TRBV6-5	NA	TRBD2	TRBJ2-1	TGTGCCACCCTCCCGGGACTAGGATTCCATGAGCAGTTCTTC	CATLPGLGFHEQFF
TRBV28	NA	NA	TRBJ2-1	TGTGCCACCCTGGGGAGCTCCTACAATGAGCAGTTCTTC	CATLGSSYNEQFF
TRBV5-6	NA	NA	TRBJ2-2	TGTGCCAGCAGCTTGCTGCAGGGGAAAAAGGACACCGGGGAGCTGTTTTTT	CASSLLQGKKDTGELFF
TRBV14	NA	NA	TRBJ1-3	TGTGCCAGCAGCCAAGATCTTTCTGGAAACACCATATATTTT	CASSQDLSGNTIYF
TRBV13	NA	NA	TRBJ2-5	TGTGCCAGCAGCTTAGTTGACAGGACTAGGGCGCTACTGAAAGAGACCCAGTACTTC	CASSLVDRTRALLKETQYF
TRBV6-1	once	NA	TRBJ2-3	TGTGCCAGCAGTGCCGTAGGGCGGGGGCCCACAGATACGCAGTATTTT	CASSAVGRGPTDTQYF
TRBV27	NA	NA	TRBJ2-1	TGTGCCAGCAGCGGACTGGACCACTCCTACAATGAGCAGTTCTTC	CASSGLDHSYNEQFF
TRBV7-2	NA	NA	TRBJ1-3	TGTGCCAGCAGCTTAGATAGTAACTCTGGAAACACCATATATTTT	CASSLDSNSGNTIYF
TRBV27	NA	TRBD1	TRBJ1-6	TGTGCCAGCAGTCCGTGGGACAGTAATTCACCCCTCCACTTT	CASSPWDSNSPLHF